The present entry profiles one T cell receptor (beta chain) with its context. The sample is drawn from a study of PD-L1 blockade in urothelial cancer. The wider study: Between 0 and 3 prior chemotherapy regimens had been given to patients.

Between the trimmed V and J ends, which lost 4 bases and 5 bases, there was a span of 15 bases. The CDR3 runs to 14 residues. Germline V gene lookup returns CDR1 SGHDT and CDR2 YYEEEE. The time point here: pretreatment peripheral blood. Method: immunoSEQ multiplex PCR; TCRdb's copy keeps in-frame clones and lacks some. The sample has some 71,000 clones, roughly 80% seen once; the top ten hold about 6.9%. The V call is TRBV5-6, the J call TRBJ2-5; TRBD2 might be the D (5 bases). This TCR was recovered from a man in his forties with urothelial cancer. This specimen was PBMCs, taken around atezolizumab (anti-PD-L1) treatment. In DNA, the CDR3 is TGTGCCAGCAGCGCTCGAGGGCGTGAGGAGACCCAGTACTTC. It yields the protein CASSARGREETQYF.